The 17 T cell receptor beta chains below all came from one sample that was sequenced in a study of blood T cell repertoires in COVID-19. TCRdb keeps only in-frame clones here, not all; method: immunoSEQ multiplex PCR. This sample yields about 200,000 clones, of which 70% to 90% are seen a single time; about 0.91% belongs to the top ten. Sequenced sample: peripheral blood. Receptors originate from a man aged 60 to 75 with COVID-19, enrolled during active disease.

This rearrangement joins TRBV3-1 (or the pseudogene TRBV3-2) to TRBJ1-2; D is undetermined. The CDR3 runs 14 residues. Germline-derived CDR1 and CDR2 are LGHDT and YNNKEL (reference sequence). V was pared by 0 bases and J by 0 bases, with 5 bases between. CDR3 nucleotides: TGTGCCAGCAGCCAAGATGCGTCTAACTATGGCTACACCTTC. Its protein is CASSQDASNYGYTF.

There are a few counts of this clone. J is TRBJ1-3 and V is TRBV29-1, with D possibly TRBD1 on 5 matching bases. Germline V CDR1 and CDR2: SQVTM, ANQGSEA. The germline V and J ends were trimmed by 6 bases and 4 bases, with 13 bases remaining between them. This CDR3 is built from 13 residues. The CDR3 DNA is TGCAGCGTGTTCCCCGACAGAGGAAACACCATATATTTT. Translation gives CSVFPDRGNTIYF.

The chain joins TRBV7-2 to TRBJ1-4; 11 bases line up with TRBD1. Trimming cost V 5 bases and J 8 bases; bases outside gene matches: 7. CDR1 SGHTA and CDR2 FQGNSA come from the germline V gene. This CDR3 comprises 15 residues. The CDR3 protein is CASSEDRGRGEKLFF. The CDR3 bases are TGTGCCAGCAGCGAGGACAGGGGGCGAGGAGAAAAACTGTTTTTT.

This rearrangement joins TRBV5-1 to TRBJ2-2; perhaps TRBD2 as D (5 bases). Trimming cost V 5 bases and J 5 bases, with 13 bases left between them. From germline, CDR1 is SGHRS and CDR2 YFSETQ. The CDR3 is made up of 14 amino acids. CDR3: CASSLAGNTGELFF. DNA of the CDR3: TGCGCCAGCAGTCTGGCGGGCAATACCGGGGAGCTGTTTTTT.

The sample holds one count of this clone. The chain couples TRBV21-1 to TRBJ1-4. TRBV21-1 is noted as a pseudogene. CDR3 length: 11 amino acids. The CDR3 protein is CASSNSEKLFF. DNA for the CDR3: TGTGCCAGCAGCAATAGTGAAAAACTGTTTTTT.

The chain links TRBV5-6 to TRBJ1-6; TRBD1 matches 8 bases. V lost 4 bases and J lost 11; bases outside the gene matches: 5. This CDR3 has 13 amino acids. CDR1 SGHDT and CDR2 YYEEEE come from the germline V gene. The CDR3 spells CASSSDRGAPLHF. CDR3 sequence (DNA): TGTGCCAGCAGCAGTGACAGGGGCGCACCCCTCCACTTT. Full variable domain (rest looked up from reference TRBV5-6 and TRBJ1-6): DAGVTQSPTHLIKTRGQQVTLRCSPKSGHDTVSWYQQALGQGPQFIFQYYEEEERQRGNFPDRFSGHQFPNYSSELNVNALLLGDSALYLCASSSDRGAPLHFGNGTRLTVT.

In its sample, this clone was seen a few times. J is TRBJ2-3 and V is TRBV11-3; D possibly corresponds to TRBD1 (5 bases). The germline V and J ends were trimmed by 1 base and 6 bases, with 11 bases remaining between them. The length of the CDR3 is 14 residues. CDR1 is SGHNT, CDR2 YENEEA, per germline. The CDR3 spells CASSLAGIRDTQYF. The CDR3 DNA sequence: TGTGCCAGCAGCTTAGCAGGGATACGGGATACGCAGTATTTT. The entire variable domain, with the rest obtained from reference TRBV11-3 and TRBJ2-3, is as follows: EAGVVQSPRYKIIEKKQPVAFWCNPISGHNTLYWYLQNLGQGPELLIRYENEEAVDDSQLPKDRFSAERLKGVDSTLKIQPAELGDSAVYLCASSLAGIRDTQYFGPGTRLTVL.

V is TRBV28 and J is TRBJ1-1, with D possibly being TRBD1 (5 bases). V was trimmed by 2 bases and J by 3 bases, leaving 7 bases between them. The length of the CDR3 is 13 residues. Germline CDR1 reads MDHEN; CDR2 reads SYDVKM. CDR3 coding DNA: TGTGCCAGCAGTTTAGACAGCTACACTGAAGCTTTCTTT. Amino acid sequence: CASSLDSYTEAFF.

The V gene is TRBV3-1 (or the pseudogene TRBV3-2), the J gene TRBJ1-2, with D unclear. With 2 bases removed from V and 4 bases from J, the gap between germline ends came to 11 bases. Germline CDR1 LGHDT, CDR2 YNNKEL (reference sequence). The CDR3 is made up of 14 amino acids. This CDR3 is CASSQSRRPYGYTF. The CDR3 coding sequence is TGTGCCAGCAGCCAAAGCCGCAGGCCCTATGGCTACACCTTC.

The V gene is TRBV27, the J gene TRBJ1-6, with D unclear. Trimming shortened V by 4 bases and J by 0 bases, and 16 bases separated the two germline ends. The CDR3 covers 18 residues. The germline gives CDR1 MNHEY, CDR2 SMNVEV (reference sequence). CDR3 coding DNA: TGTGCCAGCAGTTCTAGCGGGTTTTCCAGCTCCTATAATTCACCCCTCCACTTT. Translating gives CASSSSGFSSSYNSPLHF.

In its sample, this clone was seen once. Other nucleotide sequences in the sample specify the same CDR3. This chain links TRBV28 with TRBJ2-7, with D possibly TRBD1 on 5 matching bases. This CDR3 is built from 12 residues. Germline assignment: CDR1 MDHEN and CDR2 SYDVKM. V was shortened by 7 bases and J by 2 bases, with 9 bases between the two germline ends. CDR3 in amino acids: CASTTGPYEQYF. In DNA form, the CDR3 reads TGTGCCAGCACTACAGGCCCCTACGAGCAGTACTTC.

As DNA, the CDR3 is TGTGCCAGTCGTGAGGAGGTTTGGGATGAGCAGTTCTTC. It is translated as CASREEVWDEQFF. V is TRBV19 and J is TRBJ2-1, with a tentative D call TRBD2 (5 bases). Trimming shortened V by 8 bases and J by 8 bases, and 16 bases separated the two germline ends. The CDR3 totals 13 residues. Germline V gene data show CDR1 as LNHDA and CDR2 as SQIVND (reference sequence).

This clone was detected only once. The chain has TRBV30 and TRBJ1-6, with unresolved D. CDR1 is GTSNPN and CDR2 is SVGIG in the germline V gene (reference sequence). The CDR3 loop spans 11 amino acids. V lost 4 bases, J lost 7 bases, and 5 bases lay in between. In nucleotides, the CDR3 is TGTGCCTGGACAGCGAATTCACCCCTCCACTTT. Its translation: CAWTANSPLHF.

This chain links TRBV6-2 or TRBV6-3 with TRBJ2-7; D may be TRBD1 (6 bases). Germline V gene data show CDR1 as MNHEY and CDR2 as SVGEGT. The CDR3 is 17 amino acids. V lost 2 bases and J 7 bases, leaving 24 bases between the germline ends. The CDR3 reads CASSYTSFRGYDAEQYF. The CDR3 DNA is TGTGCCAGCAGTTACACCTCTTTCAGGGGCTATGATGCAGAGCAGTACTTC.

The rearrangement joins TRBV2 to TRBJ2-2; no clear D gene. The germline CDR1 and CDR2 sequences are SNHLY and FYNNEI. V lost 4 bases and J lost 5, with 17 bases in between. The CDR3 is made up of 16 amino acids. In DNA, the CDR3 is TGTGCCAGCAGTGTAGAGTCCCTCCTGAGTACCGGGGAGCTGTTTTTT. Translation: CASSVESLLSTGELFF. The variable domain in full, completed from reference TRBV2 and TRBJ2-2, reads EPEVTQTPSHQVTQMGQEVILRCVPISNHLYFYWYRQILGQKVEFLVSFYNNEISEKSEIFDDQFSVERPDGSNFTLKIRSTKLEDSAMYFCASSVESLLSTGELFFGEGSRLTVL.

The CDR3 loop reads CASMMTGRVNSPLHF. Here the CDR3 DNA reads TGTGCCAGCATGATGACAGGGAGAGTTAATTCACCCCTCCACTTT. This chain uses TRBV28 with TRBJ1-6; 7 positions match TRBD1. Trimming removed 7 bases from V and 6 bases from J; junction bases left unmatched: 9. CDR1 is MDHEN and CDR2 is SYDVKM in the germline V gene. The CDR3 is 15 residues long.

The rearrangement joins TRBV18 to TRBJ1-1; D perhaps matches TRBD1 (6 bases). The CDR3 extends over 15 amino acids. V was trimmed by 3 bases and J by 5 bases, leaving 16 bases between them. Germline CDR1 is KGHSH and CDR2 is LQKENI. The CDR3 loop reads CASSPREGVRTEAFF. The CDR3 coding sequence is TGTGCCAGCTCACCCCGGGAGGGGGTGCGGACTGAAGCTTTCTTT.